This T cell receptor beta chain came from a study of CD8 T cells in Susac syndrome. Trimming pared 3 bases from V and 2 bases from J, leaving 5 bases between. The CDR3 spans 13 residues. CDR1 is GTSNPN and CDR2 is SVGIG in the germline V gene (reference sequence). Random hexamers were used to reverse transcribe an amount of roughly 0.45 to 1 ug RNA. TCRdb re-derived calls from the immunoSEQ multiplex PCR reads in MiXCR, one entry per CDR3 protein. The sample shows approximately 100,000 distinct CDR3 sequences, around 90% of them seen only once. The receptor's source is a human donor in good health. Sequences were obtained from CD8+ T cells from PBMCs. This chain joins TRBV30 and TRBJ2-6, with D uncertain. The DNA for the CDR3 is TGTGCCTGGAGGACGGCTGGGGCCAACGTCCTGACTTTC. Protein sequence: CAWRTAGANVLTF.